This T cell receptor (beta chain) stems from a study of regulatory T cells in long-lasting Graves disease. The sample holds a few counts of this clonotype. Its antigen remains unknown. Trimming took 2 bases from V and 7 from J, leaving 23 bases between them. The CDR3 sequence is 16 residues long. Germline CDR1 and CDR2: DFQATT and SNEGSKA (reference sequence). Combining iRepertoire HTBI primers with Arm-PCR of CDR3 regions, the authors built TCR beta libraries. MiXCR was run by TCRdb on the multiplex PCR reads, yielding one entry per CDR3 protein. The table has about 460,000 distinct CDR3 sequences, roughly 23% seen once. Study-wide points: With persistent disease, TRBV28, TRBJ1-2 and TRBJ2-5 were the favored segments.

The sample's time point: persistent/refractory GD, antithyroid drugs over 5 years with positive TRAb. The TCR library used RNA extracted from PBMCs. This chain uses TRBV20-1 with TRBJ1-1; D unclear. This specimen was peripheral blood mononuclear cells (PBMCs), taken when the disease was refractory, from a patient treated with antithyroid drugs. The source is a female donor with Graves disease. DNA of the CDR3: TGCAGTGCTAGATTAAGGACTAGTAGGGCAGATGGTGAAGCTTTCTTT. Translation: CSARLRTSRADGEAFF.